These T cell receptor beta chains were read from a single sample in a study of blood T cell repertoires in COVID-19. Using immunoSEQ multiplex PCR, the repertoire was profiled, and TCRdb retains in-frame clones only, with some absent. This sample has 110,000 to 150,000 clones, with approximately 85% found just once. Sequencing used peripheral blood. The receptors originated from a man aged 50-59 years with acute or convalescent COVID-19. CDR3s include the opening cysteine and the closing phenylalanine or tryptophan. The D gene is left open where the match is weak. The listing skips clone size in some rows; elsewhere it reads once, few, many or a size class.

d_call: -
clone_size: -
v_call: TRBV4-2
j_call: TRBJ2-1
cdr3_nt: TGTGCCAGCAGCCAAGAGCGAGAATTACAGTTCTTC
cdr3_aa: CASSQERELQFF

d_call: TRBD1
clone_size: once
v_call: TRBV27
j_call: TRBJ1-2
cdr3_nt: TGTGCCAGCCAGCAAAGGGAGGGCACAGGGGGCGGCTACACCTTC
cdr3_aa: CASQQREGTGGGYTF

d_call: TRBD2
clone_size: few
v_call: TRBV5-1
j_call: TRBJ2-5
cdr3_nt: TGCGCCAGCAGCTTGGAGGCTAGCGGAGGGGAGACCCAGTACTTC
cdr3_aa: CASSLEASGGETQYF

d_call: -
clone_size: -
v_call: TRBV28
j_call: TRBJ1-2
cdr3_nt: TGTGCCAGCAGTTTAAGGGGCCGGGAGGGCTACACCTTC
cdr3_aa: CASSLRGREGYTF

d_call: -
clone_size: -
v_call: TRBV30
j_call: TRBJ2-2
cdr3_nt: TGTGCCTGGAGTTACAGGTCCGGGGAGCTGTTTTTT
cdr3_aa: CAWSYRSGELFF

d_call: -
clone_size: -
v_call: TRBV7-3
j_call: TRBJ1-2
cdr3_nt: TGTGCCAGCAGCTTAAGGCCTCAGGCAGGCACTGGCTACACCTTC
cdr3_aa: CASSLRPQAGTGYTF

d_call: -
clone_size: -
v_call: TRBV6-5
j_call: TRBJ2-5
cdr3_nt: TGTGCCAGCAGTTACTCGCGGGGCGCAGGGCAAGAGACCCAGTACTTC
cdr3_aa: CASSYSRGAGQETQYF

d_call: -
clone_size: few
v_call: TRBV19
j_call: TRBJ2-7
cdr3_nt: TGTGCCAGTAGTATTGGGAGGTCGGTTCCTCCTTACGAGCAGTACTTC
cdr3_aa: CASSIGRSVPPYEQYF

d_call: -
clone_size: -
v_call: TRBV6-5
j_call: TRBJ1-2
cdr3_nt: TGTGCCAGCCAGCGGAGACAGGCCGTCTATGGCTACACCTTC
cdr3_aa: CASQRRQAVYGYTF

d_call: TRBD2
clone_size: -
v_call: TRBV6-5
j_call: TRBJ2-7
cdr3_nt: TGTGCCAGCAGTTACTCCCGACTAGCGGGAGTTCTTCAGCAGTACTTC
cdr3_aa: CASSYSRLAGVLQQYF

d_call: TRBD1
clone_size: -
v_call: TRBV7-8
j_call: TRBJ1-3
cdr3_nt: TGTGCCAGCAGCTCGACAGGGTCTGGAAACACCATATATTTT
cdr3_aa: CASSSTGSGNTIYF

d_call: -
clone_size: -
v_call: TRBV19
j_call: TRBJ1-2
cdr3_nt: TGTGCCAGTAGCTCATTCGGGACACTTAACTATGGCTACACCTTC
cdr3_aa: CASSSFGTLNYGYTF

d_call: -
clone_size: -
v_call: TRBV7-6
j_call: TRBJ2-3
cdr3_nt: TGTGCCAGCAGCTTAGTGGGGGCCAGGGCAGATACGCAGTATTTT
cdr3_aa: CASSLVGARADTQYF

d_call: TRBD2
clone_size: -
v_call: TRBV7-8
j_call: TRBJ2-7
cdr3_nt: TGTGCCAGCAGCTTCGGACTAGCGGGAGCCAACGAGCAGTACTTC
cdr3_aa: CASSFGLAGANEQYF

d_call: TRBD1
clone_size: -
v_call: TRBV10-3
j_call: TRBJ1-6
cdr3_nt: TGTGCCATCAGCACTACAGGGGAGGAGTCACCCCTCCACTTT
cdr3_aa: CAISTTGEESPLHF

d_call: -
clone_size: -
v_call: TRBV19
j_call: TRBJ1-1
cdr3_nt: TGTGCCAGTAGTATTCTGATCGGGGTCGCTTTCTTT
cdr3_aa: CASSILIGVAFF

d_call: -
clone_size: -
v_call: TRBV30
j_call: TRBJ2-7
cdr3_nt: TGTGCCTGGAGTTACCCCGACAGGCGGGCCTCCTACGAGCAGTACTTC
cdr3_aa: CAWSYPDRRASYEQYF

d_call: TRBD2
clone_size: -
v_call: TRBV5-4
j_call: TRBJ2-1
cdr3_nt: TGTGCCAGCAGCTTGGAGACTAGCGGTTACTACAATGAGCAGTTCTTC
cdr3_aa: CASSLETSGYYNEQFF

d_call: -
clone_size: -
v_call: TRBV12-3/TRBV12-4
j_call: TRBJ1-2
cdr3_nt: TGTGCCAGCAGTAGGGGGAGATATGGCTACACCTTC
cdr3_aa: CASSRGRYGYTF

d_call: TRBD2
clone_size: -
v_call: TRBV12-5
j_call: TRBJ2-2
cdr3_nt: TGTGCTAGTGGTTCCGGGGGGTCCGGGGAGCTGTTTTTT
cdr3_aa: CASGSGGSGELFF

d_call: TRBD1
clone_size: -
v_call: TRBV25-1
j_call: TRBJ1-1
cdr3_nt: TGTGCCAGCAGTGAACCAAACAGGGGTTGGACTGAAGCTTTCTTT
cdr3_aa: CASSEPNRGWTEAFF

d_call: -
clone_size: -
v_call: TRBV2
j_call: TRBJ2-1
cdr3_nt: TGTGCCAGCAAAGCTACGCTGGTGGCCTACAATGAGCAGTTCTTC
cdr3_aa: CASKATLVAYNEQFF

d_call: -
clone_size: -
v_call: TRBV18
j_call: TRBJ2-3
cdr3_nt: TGTGCCAGCTCACCGCAGGGGGAGGTAGATACGCAGTATTTT
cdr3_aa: CASSPQGEVDTQYF

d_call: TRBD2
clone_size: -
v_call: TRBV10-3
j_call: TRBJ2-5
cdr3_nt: TGTGCCATCAGTGATAGCGGGGGGGAAGAGACCCAGTACTTC
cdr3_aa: CAISDSGGEETQYF

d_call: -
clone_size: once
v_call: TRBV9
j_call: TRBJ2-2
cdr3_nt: TGTGCCAGCAGCGTTTCACATGTTGCGAACACCGGGGAGCTGTTTTTT
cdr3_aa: CASSVSHVANTGELFF

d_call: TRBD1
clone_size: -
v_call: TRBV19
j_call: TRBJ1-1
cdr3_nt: TGTGCCAGTAGTAGGATTTCACAGGGGATCAGGAACACTGAAGCTTTCTTT
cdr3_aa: CASSRISQGIRNTEAFF

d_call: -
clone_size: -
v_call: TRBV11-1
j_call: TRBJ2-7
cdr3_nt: TGTGCCAGCAGCTCCCCGGGGTCGAGCTCCTACGAGCAGTACTTC
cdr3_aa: CASSSPGSSSYEQYF

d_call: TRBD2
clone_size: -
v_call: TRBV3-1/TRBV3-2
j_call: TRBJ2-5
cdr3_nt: TGTGCCAGCAGCCAAGCGGGAGCGGGGATGGGAGAGACCCAGTACTTC
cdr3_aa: CASSQAGAGMGETQYF

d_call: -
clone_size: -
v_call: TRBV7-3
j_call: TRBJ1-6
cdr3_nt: TGTGCCAGCAGCTTAGTAGGGAGCTCACCCCTCCACTTT
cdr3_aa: CASSLVGSSPLHF

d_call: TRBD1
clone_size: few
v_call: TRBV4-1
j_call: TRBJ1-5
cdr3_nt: TGCGCCAGCAGCCGTGAGGACAGGGGGCTTCAGCCCCAGCATTTT
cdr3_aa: CASSREDRGLQPQHF

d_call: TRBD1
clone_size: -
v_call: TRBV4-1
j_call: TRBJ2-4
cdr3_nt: TGCGCCAGCAGCCAAGAAGGGGGCTTACCCAAAAACATTCAGTACTTC
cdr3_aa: CASSQEGGLPKNIQYF

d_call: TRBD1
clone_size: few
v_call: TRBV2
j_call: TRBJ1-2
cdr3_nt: TGTGCCAGCACTACCGACAGGGCTGTCTTCTATGGCTACACCTTC
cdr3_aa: CASTTDRAVFYGYTF

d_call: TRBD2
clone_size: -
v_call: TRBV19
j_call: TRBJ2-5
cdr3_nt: TGTGCCAGTAGTACTAGCGGGGGCGGGGAGACCCAGTACTTC
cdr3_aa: CASSTSGGGETQYF

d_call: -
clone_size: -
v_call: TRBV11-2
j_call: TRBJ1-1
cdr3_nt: TGTGCCAGCAGCTTAGACATCAAAGCGGGAGGCGCTTTCTTT
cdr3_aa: CASSLDIKAGGAFF

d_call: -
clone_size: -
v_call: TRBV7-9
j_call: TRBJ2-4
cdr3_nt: TGTGCCAGCAGCAGGGGTAGCAAAAACATTCAGTACTTC
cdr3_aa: CASSRGSKNIQYF

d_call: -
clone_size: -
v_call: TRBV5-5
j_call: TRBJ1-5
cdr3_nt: TGTGCCAGCAGCGCGGGACGGGTCAATCAGCCCCAGCATTTT
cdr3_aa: CASSAGRVNQPQHF

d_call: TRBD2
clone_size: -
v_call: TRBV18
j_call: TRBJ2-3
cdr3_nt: TGTGCCAGCTCACCGACTAGCCGCAGCACAGATACGCAGTATTTT
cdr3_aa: CASSPTSRSTDTQYF

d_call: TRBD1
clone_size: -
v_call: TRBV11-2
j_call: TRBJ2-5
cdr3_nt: TGTGCCAGCAGCTTCCAGGGACAGGGCCGAGAGACCCAGTACTTC
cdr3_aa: CASSFQGQGRETQYF

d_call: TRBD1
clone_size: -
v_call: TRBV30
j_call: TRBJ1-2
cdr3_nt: TGTGCCTGGAACTTCGACAGGGGGCAGGATGGCTACACCTTC
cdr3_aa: CAWNFDRGQDGYTF

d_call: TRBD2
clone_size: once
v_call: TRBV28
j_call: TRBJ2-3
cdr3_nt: TGTGCCATAGCAGCGGGACCCTCCCCAGATACGCAGTATTTT
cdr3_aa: CAIAAGPSPDTQYF

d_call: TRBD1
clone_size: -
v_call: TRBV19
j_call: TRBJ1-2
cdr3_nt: TGTGCCAGTAGTATAGTTGGGACAGGGGACTATGGCTACACCTTC
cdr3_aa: CASSIVGTGDYGYTF

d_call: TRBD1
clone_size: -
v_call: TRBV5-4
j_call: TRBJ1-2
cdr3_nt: TGTGCCAGCAGCTTGAAGGGGGCCGGGTTGGGCTATGGCTACACCTTC
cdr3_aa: CASSLKGAGLGYGYTF

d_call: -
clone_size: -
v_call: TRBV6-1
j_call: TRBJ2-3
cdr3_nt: TGTGCCAGCAGTGAAGGTGCGGGGTGGAGCACAGATACGCAGTATTTT
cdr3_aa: CASSEGAGWSTDTQYF